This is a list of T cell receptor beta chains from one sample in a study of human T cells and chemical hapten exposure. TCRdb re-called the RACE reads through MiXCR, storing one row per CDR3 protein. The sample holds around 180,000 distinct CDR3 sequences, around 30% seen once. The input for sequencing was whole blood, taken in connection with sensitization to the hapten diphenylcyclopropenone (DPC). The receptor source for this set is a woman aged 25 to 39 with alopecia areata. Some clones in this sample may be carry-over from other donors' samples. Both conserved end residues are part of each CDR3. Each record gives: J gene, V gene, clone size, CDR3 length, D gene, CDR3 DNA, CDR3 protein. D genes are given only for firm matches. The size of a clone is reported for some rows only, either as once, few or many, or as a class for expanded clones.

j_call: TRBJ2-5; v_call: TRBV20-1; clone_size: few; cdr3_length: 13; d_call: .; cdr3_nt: TGCAGTGCTAGAGCTGAAAACCAAGAGACCCAGTACTTC; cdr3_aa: CSARAENQETQYF
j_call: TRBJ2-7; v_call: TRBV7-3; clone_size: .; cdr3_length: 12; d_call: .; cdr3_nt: TGTGCCAGCAGCGCACGAGCCTACGAGCAGTACTTC; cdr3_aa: CASSARAYEQYF
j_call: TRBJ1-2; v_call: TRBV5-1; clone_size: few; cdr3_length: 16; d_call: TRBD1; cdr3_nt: TGCGCCAGCAGCCCAAGGCCGGGGACAGACGTCTATGGCTACACCTTC; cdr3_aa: CASSPRPGTDVYGYTF
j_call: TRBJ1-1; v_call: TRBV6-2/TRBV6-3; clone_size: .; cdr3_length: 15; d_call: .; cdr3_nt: TGTGCCAGCAAGAGCGATGCGACAAGTAACACTGAAGCTTTCTTT; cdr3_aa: CASKSDATSNTEAFF
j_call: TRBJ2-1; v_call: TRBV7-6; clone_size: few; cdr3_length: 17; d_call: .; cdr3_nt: TGTGCCAGCAGCCCACGAGGGGCCAGGGACCGCTACAATGAGCAGTTCTTC; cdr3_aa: CASSPRGARDRYNEQFF
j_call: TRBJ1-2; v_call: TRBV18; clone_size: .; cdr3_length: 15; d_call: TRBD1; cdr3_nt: TGTGCCAGCTCACCTAGGGGACAGGGGAGCTATGGCTACACCTTC; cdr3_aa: CASSPRGQGSYGYTF
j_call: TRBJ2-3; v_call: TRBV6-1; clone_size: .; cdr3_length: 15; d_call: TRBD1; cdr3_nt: TGTGCCAGCAGTAGACAGGGGGCTAGCACAGATACGCAGTATTTT; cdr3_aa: CASSRQGASTDTQYF
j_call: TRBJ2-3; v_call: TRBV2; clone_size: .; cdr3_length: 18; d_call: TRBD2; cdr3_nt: TGTGCCAGCAGCGACCCCACTCTAGCGGGAGTTCGCAGAGATACGCAGTATTTT; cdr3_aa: CASSDPTLAGVRRDTQYF
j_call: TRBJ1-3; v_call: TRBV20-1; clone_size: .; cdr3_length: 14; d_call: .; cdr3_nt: TGCAGTGCTCTCGACAGGCAGAGCGGAAACACCATATATTTT; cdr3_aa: CSALDRQSGNTIYF
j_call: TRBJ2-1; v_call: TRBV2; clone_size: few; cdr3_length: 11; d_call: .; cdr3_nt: TGTGCCAGCCACCGTTCTAATGAGCAGTTCTTC; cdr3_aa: CASHRSNEQFF
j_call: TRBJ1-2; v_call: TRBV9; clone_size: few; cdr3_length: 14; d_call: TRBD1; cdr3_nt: TGTGCCAGCAGCGTAGAACAGGGGGCATATGGCTACACCTTC; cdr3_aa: CASSVEQGAYGYTF
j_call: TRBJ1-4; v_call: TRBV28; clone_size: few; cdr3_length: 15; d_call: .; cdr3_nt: TGTGCCAGCAGTCAAACCCCCGTCGGGAATGAAAAACTGTTTTTT; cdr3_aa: CASSQTPVGNEKLFF
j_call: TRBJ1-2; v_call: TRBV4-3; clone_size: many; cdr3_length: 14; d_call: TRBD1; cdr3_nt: TGCGCCAGCAGCCAAATGGGACAGAGCTATGGCTACACCTTC; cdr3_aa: CASSQMGQSYGYTF
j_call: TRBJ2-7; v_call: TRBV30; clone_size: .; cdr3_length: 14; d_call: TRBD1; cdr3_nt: TGTGCCTGGAGTCTAGGGACAGGCATCTACGAGCAGTACTTC; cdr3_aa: CAWSLGTGIYEQYF
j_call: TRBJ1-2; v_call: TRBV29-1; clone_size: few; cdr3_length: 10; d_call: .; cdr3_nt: TGCAGCGTCGACTCTTATGGCTACACCTTC; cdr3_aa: CSVDSYGYTF
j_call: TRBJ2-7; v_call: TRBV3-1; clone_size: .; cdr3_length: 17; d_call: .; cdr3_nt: TGTGCCAGCAGCCAAGCGGCACAGGGCCTCGATTCCTACGAGCAGTACTTC; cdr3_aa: CASSQAAQGLDSYEQYF
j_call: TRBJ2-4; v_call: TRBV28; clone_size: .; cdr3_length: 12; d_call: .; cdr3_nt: TGTGCCAGCAGTTCGGGGTTGGACATTCAGTACTTC; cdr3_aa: CASSSGLDIQYF
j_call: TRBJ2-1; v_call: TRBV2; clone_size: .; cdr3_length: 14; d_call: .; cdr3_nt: TGTGCCAGCAGTGGTTGGGCCTTGTCCTATGAGCAGTTCTTC; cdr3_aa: CASSGWALSYEQFF
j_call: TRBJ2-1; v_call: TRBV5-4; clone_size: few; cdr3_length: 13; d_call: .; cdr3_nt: TGTGCCAGCAGCTTGGTACTGGGGAATGAGCAGTTCTTC; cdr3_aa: CASSLVLGNEQFF
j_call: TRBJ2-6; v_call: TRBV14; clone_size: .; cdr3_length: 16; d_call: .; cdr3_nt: TGTGCCAGCAGCCGACTTTTTAGCTCTGGGGCCAACGTCCTGACTTTC; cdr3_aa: CASSRLFSSGANVLTF
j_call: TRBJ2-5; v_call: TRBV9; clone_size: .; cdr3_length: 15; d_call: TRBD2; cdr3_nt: TGTGCCAGCAGCGCGACTAGCGTTAAAACGCAGACCCAGTACTTC; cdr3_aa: CASSATSVKTQTQYF
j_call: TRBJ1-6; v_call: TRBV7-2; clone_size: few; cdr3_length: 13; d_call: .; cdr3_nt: TGTGCCAGCAGCTTAGCTCCCAGGACCCCCCTCCACTTT; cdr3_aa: CASSLAPRTPLHF
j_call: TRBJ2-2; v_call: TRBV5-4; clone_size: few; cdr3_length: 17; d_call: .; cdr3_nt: TGTGCCAGCAGCTTCGGCCCGACCCGAGGAAACACCGGGGAGCTGTTTTTT; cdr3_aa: CASSFGPTRGNTGELFF
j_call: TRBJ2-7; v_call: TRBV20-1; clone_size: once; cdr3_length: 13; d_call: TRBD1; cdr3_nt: TGCAGTGCTAATCCAGGGGGCCCCTACGAGCAGTACTTC; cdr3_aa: CSANPGGPYEQYF
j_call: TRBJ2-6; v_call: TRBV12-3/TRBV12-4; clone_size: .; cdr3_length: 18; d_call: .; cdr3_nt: TGTGCCAGCAGTTCCCCGTGGCGGGATTCCTCTGGGGCCAACGTCCTGACTTTC; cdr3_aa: CASSSPWRDSSGANVLTF
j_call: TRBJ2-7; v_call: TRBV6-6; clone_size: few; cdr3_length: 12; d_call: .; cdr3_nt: TGTGCCAGCAGTCCTTCTAGCGTTGAGCAGTACTTC; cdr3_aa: CASSPSSVEQYF
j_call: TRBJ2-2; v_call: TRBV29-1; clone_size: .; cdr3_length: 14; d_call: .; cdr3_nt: TGCAGCGTTGGTTCCGGGACTAACACCGGGGAGCTGTTTTTT; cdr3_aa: CSVGSGTNTGELFF
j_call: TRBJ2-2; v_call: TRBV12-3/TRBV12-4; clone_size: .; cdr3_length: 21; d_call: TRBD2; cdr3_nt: TGTGCCAGCAGTTTACCGGCCGGGATAGCGGGGGCGGACCGTGGGACCGGGGAGCTGTTTTTT; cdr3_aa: CASSLPAGIAGADRGTGELFF
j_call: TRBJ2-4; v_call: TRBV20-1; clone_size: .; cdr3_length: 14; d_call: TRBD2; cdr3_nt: TGCAGTGCTAGAGGAGCGGGGGGCTATAACATTCAGTACTTC; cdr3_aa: CSARGAGGYNIQYF
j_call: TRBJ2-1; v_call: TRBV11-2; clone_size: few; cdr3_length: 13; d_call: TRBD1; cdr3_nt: TGTGCCAGCAGCTTAGTAGGGACAGGGGAGCAGTTCTTC; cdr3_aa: CASSLVGTGEQFF
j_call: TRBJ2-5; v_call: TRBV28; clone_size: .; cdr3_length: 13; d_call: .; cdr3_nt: TGTGCCAGCGAGGACAGTAACCAAGAGACCCAGTACTTC; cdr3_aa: CASEDSNQETQYF
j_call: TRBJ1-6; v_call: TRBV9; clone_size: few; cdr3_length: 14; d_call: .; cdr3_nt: TGTGCCAGCAGCCCCCGACAGCCTAATTCACCCCTCCACTTT; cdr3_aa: CASSPRQPNSPLHF
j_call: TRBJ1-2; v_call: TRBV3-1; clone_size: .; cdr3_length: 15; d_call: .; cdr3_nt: TGTGCCAGCAGCCAAGATCTAGGGTGGAACTATGGCTACACCTTC; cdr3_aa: CASSQDLGWNYGYTF
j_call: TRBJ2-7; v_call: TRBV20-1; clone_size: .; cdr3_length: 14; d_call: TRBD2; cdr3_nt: TGCAGTGCTAGTAGCGGGGTTAGCTCCTACGAGCAGTACTTC; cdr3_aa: CSASSGVSSYEQYF
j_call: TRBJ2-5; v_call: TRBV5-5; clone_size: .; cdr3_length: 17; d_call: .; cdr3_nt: TGTGCCAGCAGCTTTTGGCCGGCAAGTAACCTTGGGGAGACCCAGTACTTC; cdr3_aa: CASSFWPASNLGETQYF
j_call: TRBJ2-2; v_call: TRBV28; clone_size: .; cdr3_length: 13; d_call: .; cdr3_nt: TGTGCCAGCAGTCTCTTAAACACCGGGGAGCTGTTTTTT; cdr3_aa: CASSLLNTGELFF
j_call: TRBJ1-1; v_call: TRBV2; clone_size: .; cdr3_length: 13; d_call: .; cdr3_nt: TGTGCCAGCAGGGAAGACAGTTACACTGAAGCTTTCTTT; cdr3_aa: CASREDSYTEAFF
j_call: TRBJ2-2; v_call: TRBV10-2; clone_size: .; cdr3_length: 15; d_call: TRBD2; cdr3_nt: TGCGCCAGCAGAAGACTAGCGGGCGACCGCGGGGAGCTGTTTTTT; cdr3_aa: CASRRLAGDRGELFF
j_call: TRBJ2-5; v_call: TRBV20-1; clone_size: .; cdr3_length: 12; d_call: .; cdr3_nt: TGCAGTGCCTCCCCATGGGAAGAGACCCAGTACTTC; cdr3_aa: CSASPWEETQYF
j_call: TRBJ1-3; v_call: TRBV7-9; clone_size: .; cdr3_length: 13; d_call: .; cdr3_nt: TGTGCCAGCAAAGAAGGGGTTATGAACACCATATATTTT; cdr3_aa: CASKEGVMNTIYF
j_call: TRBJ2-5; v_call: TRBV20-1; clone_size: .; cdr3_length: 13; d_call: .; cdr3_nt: TGCAGTGCTAGCGGAGGGGGGAAAGAGACCCAGTACTTC; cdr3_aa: CSASGGGKETQYF
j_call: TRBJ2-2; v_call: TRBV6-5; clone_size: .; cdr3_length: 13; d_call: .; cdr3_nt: TGTGCCAGCAGTTCATTCAGGGTCGGGGAGCTGTTTTTT; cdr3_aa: CASSSFRVGELFF
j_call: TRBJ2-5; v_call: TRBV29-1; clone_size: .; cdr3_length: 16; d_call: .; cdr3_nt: TGCAGCGTTGAGGGTTCAGGAGGGAGTCGGCAAGAGACCCAGTACTTC; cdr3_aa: CSVEGSGGSRQETQYF
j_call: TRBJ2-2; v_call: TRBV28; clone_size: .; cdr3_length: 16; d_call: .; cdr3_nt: TGTGCCAGCAGTTCCGTAACGAGGAGGGGTGCCGGGGAGCTGTTTTTT; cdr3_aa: CASSSVTRRGAGELFF
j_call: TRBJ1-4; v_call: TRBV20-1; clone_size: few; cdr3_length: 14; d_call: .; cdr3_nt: TGCAGTGCTAGATTAGGGACGGGGCACGAAAAACTGTTTTTT; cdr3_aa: CSARLGTGHEKLFF
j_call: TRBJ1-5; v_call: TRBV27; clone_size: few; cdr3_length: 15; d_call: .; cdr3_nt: TGTGCCAGCAAGAGGGCAGGGAGGTTTGACCAGCCCCAGCATTTT; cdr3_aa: CASKRAGRFDQPQHF
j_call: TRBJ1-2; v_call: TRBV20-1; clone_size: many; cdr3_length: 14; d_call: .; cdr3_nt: TGCAGTGCTAGGGATGGTAGTTATTCCGGTGGCTACACCTTC; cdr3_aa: CSARDGSYSGGYTF
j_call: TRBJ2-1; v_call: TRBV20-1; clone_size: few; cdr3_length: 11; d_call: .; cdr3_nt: TGCAGTGCTAGAGAAGAAGGTGAGCAGTTCTTC; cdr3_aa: CSAREEGEQFF
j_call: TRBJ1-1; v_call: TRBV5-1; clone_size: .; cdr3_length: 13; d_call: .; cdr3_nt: TGCGCCAGCAGCTTGGAAGGGGTTACTGAAGCTTTCTTT; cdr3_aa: CASSLEGVTEAFF
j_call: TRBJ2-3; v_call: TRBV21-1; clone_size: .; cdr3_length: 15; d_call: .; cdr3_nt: TGTGCCAGCAGCAAGGACAGGGCTAGCACAGATACGCAGTATTTT; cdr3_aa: CASSKDRASTDTQYF
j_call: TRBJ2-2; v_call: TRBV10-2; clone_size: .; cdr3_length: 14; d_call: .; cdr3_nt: TGCGCCAGCAGTGACAGGATCAGCACCGGGGAGCTGTTTTTT; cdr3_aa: CASSDRISTGELFF